These 12 T cell receptor beta chains were sequenced from one sample in a study of T-cell memory formation after mild COVID-19. MiXCR, run by TCRdb on the 5' RACE reads, gives a single entry per CDR3 protein. The sample has just under 550,000 distinct CDR3 sequences; approximately 20% are singletons. Source material: PBMCs or a T cell subset sorted from them (not recorded which). The receptors were sampled from an adult woman who had mild COVID-19 (a few samples of this study predate the infection). Cell type and time point are not known.

The J gene is TRBJ1-5, the V gene TRBV24-1, with 10 bases lining up with TRBD1. The CDR3 is 15 residues long. V shed 9 bases, J shed 7 bases, and the junction held 11 bases outside the gene matches. CDR1 and CDR2 from the germline V gene are KGHDR and SFDVKD. The CDR3 coding sequence is TGTGCCACCGAGCCCACCGGGACAGGGGACCAGCCCCAGCATTTT. Its protein product is CATEPTGTGDQPQHF.

The sample holds a few counts of this clonotype. The chain is built from TRBV5-1 and TRBJ2-5; 14 bases are shared with TRBD2. After removal of 4 bases from V and 5 bases from J, the junction contained 7 bases not matched to a gene. The germline gives CDR1 SGHRS, CDR2 YFSETQ. The CDR3 length is 16 residues. Here the CDR3 DNA reads TGCGCCAGCAGCCTGGGACTAGCGGGAGAGGCGGAGACCCAGTACTTC. It encodes CASSLGLAGEAETQYF.

This clonotype showed up just a few times. The rearrangement uses TRBV5-1 and TRBJ2-6, with D possibly matching TRBD1 (6 bases). CDR1 is SGHRS, CDR2 YFSETQ, per germline. V was shortened by 4 bases and J by 4 bases, with 15 bases between the two germline ends. CDR3 length equals 16 residues. CDR3 in DNA: TGCGCCAGCAGCACATCCACAGGGTTAGGGGCCAACGTCCTGACTTTC. Translation gives CASSTSTGLGANVLTF. Supplemented by reference TRBV5-1 and TRBJ2-6, the full variable domain reads KAGVTQTPRYLIKTRGQQVTLSCSPISGHRSVSWYQQTPGQGLQFLFEYFSETQRNKGNFPGRFSGRQFSNSRSEMNVSTLELGDSALYLCASSTSTGLGANVLTFGAGSRLTVL.

This clonotype was found a few times. CDR3 bases: TGTGCCAGCAGCCGGGACAGTGGCACTGAAGCTTTCTTT. Its protein product is CASSRDSGTEAFF. The V gene is TRBV11-3, the J gene TRBJ1-1; 7 bases agree with TRBD1. CDR1 is SGHNT, CDR2 YENEEA, per germline. Trimming cost V 5 bases and J 4 bases; bases outside gene matches: 4. The length of the CDR3 is 13 residues.

This clonotype was counted at least ten times. The chain recombines TRBV6-5 with TRBJ2-3, with 7 bases aligning to TRBD2. V dropped 7 bases and J dropped 3; count of bases not matched to a gene: 7. The CDR3 contains 14 residues. Germline assignment: CDR1 MNHEY and CDR2 SVGAGI. The CDR3 bases are TGTGCCAGCATGGCAGCGGGGAATACAGATACGCAGTATTTT. It translates to CASMAAGNTDTQYF.

This clonotype has only a few counts. The genes are TRBV20-1 and TRBJ2-7; 14 positions match TRBD2. The CDR3 loop spans 15 amino acids. The ends lost 5 bases at V and 2 bases at J; junction bases unmatched: 5. CDR1 and CDR2 (germline): DFQATT, SNEGSKA (reference sequence). The CDR3 spells CSADSGLAGAYEQYF. The CDR3 region has the DNA TGCAGTGCTGACTCGGGACTAGCGGGAGCCTACGAGCAGTACTTC.

In this sample, this clonotype turned up once. Written as DNA, the CDR3 is TGCGCCAGCAGGGACAGGGGCATGAACACTGAAGCTTTCTTT. It translates to CASRDRGMNTEAFF. This chain uses TRBV4-1 with TRBJ1-1, with 9 bases identical to TRBD1. This CDR3 spans 14 amino acids. The V gene's germline CDR1 is MGHRA and CDR2 YSYEKL. Trimming at V came to 6 bases and at J to 0 bases, leaving 2 bases not matched to a gene.

Only a few counts were recorded for this clonotype. In DNA, the CDR3 is TGTGCCTGGAGTAAGACAATTGAGCAGTTCTTC. It codes for CAWSKTIEQFF. The J gene is TRBJ2-1, the V gene TRBV30, with D unresolved. Trimming pared 2 bases from V and 9 bases from J, leaving 8 bases between. This CDR3 is 11 amino acids long. Germline assignment: CDR1 GTSNPN and CDR2 SVGIG (reference sequence).

Only a few counts were recorded for this clonotype. The V gene is TRBV7-8, the J gene TRBJ2-7; D could derive from TRBD1 or TRBD2 (5 bases each). Trimming removed 1 base at V and 0 bases at J, with 10 bases between. CDR3 length equals 15 residues. Germline lookup yields CDR1 SGHVS and CDR2 FQNEAQ. In DNA, the CDR3 is TGTGCCAGCAGCTTAGAGGCAGGGAGCTCCTACGAGCAGTACTTC. Protein: CASSLEAGSSYEQYF.

This clonotype has only a few counts. V and J are TRBV3-1 and TRBJ2-5, with 7 bases matching TRBD1. This CDR3 has 16 residues. Germline CDR1 is LGHDT and CDR2 is YNNKEL (reference sequence). The J segment lost 5 bases and the V segment lost 0 bases, leaving 9 bases of the junction unmatched. CDR3: CASSQDLGGHAETQYF. The CDR3 DNA is TGTGCCAGCAGCCAAGACCTAGGGGGCCACGCGGAGACCCAGTACTTC.

This clonotype showed up just a few times. V usage is TRBV5-5 and J usage is TRBJ2-1, with TRBD1 as a possible D gene (6 bases). Deletions cut 5 bases from V and 7 bases from J, with 16 bases between. Germline V lookup: CDR1 SGHKS, CDR2 YYEKEE (reference sequence). CDR3 length: 14 residues. The CDR3 reads CASSYPGHVNEQFF. CDR3 DNA: TGTGCCAGCAGTTACCCGGGACACGTGAATGAGCAGTTCTTC. The full variable domain, completed using reference TRBV5-5 and TRBJ2-1, is DAGVTQSPTHLIKTRGQQVTLRCSPISGHKSVSWYQQVLGQGPQFIFQYYEKEERGRGNFPDRFSARQFPNYSSELNVNALLLGDSALYLCASSYPGHVNEQFFGPGTRLTVL.

The CDR3 reads CASSGGAGSSGANVLTF. CDR3 bases: TGCGCCAGCAGCGGGGGCGCAGGGAGCTCTGGGGCCAACGTCCTGACTTTC. V and J are TRBV5-1 and TRBJ2-6, with a possible D match to TRBD1 (6 bases). This CDR3 region has 17 residues. Looked up from germline, CDR1 is SGHRS and CDR2 is YFSETQ. With 4 bases removed from V and 0 bases from J, the gap between germline ends came to 14 bases.